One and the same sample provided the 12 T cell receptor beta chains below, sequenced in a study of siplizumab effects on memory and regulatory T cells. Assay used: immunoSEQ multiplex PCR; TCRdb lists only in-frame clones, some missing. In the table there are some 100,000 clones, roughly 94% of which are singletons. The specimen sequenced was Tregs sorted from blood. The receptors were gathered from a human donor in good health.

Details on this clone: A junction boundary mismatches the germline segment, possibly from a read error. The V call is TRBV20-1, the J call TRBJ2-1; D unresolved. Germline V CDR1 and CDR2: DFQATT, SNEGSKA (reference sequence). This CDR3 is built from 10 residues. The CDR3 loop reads CSARIHPPLF. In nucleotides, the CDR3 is TGCAGTGCTAGGATACATCCACCCCTCTTC.

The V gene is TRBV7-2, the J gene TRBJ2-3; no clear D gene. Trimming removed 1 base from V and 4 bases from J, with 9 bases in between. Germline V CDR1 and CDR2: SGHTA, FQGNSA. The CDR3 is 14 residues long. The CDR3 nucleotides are TGTGCCAGCAGCTTAGTGGCTAGAGCAGATACGCAGTATTTT. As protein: CASSLVARADTQYF.

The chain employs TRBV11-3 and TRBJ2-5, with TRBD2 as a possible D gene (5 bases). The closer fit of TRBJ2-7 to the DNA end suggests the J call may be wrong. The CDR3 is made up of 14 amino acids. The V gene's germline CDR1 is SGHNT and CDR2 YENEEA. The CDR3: CASSLLRVPYEQYF. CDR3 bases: TGTGCCAGCAGCTTGCTGAGGGTCCCCTACGAGCAGTACTTC.

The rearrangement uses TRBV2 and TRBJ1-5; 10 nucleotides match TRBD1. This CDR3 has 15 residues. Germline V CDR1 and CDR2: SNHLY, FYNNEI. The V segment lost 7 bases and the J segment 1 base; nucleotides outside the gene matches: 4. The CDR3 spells CASIRDRGSNQPQHF. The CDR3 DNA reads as TGTGCCAGCATTAGGGACAGGGGAAGCAATCAGCCCCAGCATTTT.

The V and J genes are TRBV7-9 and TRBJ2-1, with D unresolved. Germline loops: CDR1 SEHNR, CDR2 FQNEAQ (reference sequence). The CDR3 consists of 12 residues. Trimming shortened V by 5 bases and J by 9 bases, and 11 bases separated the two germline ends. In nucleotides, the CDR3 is TGTGCCAGCAGCCTGGGCCCATCTGAGCAGTTCTTC. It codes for CASSLGPSEQFF. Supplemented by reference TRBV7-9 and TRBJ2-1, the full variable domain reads DTGVSQNPRHKITKRGQNVTFRCDPISEHNRLYWYRQTLGQGPEFLTYFQNEAQLEKSRLLSDRFSAERPKGSFSTLEIQRTEQGDSAMYLCASSLGPSEQFFGPGTRLTVL.

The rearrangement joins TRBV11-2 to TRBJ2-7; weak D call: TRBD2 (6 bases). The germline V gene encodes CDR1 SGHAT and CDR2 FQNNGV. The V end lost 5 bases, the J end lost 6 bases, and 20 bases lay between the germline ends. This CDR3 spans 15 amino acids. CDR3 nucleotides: TGTGCCAGCAGCCCCGGTCGGGGCCCCGGGGGCGAGCAGTACTTC. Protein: CASSPGRGPGGEQYF.

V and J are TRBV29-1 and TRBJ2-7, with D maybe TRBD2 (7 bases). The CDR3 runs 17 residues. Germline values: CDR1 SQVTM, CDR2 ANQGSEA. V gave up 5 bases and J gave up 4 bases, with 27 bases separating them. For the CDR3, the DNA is TGCAGCGTTCCAGGGGAGGGGCAGCGGGGAAGGGGGTACGAGCAGTACTTC. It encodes CSVPGEGQRGRGYEQYF.

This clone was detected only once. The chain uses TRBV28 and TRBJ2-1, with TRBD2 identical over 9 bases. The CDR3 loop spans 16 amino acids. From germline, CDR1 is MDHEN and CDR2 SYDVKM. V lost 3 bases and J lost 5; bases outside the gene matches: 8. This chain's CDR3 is CASSLAGLAFHNEQFF. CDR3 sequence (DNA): TGTGCCAGCAGTTTGGCCGGACTAGCGTTTCACAATGAGCAGTTCTTC.

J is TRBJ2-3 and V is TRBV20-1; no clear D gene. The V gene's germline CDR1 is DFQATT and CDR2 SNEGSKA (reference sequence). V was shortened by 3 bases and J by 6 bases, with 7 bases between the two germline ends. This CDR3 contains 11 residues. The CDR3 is CSAREWDTQYF. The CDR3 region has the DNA TGCAGTGCTAGGGAATGGGATACGCAGTATTTT.

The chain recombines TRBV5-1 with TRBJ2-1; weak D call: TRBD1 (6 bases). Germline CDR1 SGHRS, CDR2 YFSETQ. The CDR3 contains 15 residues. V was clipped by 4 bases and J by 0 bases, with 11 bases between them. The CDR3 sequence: CASSPNRVSYNEQFF. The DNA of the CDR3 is TGCGCCAGCAGCCCGAACAGGGTCTCCTACAATGAGCAGTTCTTC.

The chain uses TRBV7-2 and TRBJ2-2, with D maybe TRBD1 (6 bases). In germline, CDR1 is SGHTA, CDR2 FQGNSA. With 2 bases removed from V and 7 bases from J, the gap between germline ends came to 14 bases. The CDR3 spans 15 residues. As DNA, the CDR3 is TGTGCCAGCAGCTTATTTTTGGGGGCGGGCGGGGAGCTGTTTTTT. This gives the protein CASSLFLGAGGELFF.

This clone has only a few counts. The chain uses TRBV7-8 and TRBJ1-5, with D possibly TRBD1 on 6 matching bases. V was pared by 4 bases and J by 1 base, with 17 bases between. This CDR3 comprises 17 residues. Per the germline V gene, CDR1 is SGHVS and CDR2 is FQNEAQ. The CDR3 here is CASSSAQGRLSNQPQHF. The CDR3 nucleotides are TGTGCCAGCAGCTCCGCTCAGGGGCGGTTAAGCAATCAGCCCCAGCATTTT. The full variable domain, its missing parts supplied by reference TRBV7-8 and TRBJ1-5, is GAGVSQSPRYKVAKRGQDVALRCDPISGHVSLFWYQQALGQGPEFLTYFQNEAQLDKSGLPSDRFFAERPEGSVSTLKIQRTQQEDSAVYLCASSSAQGRLSNQPQHFGDGTRLSIL.